A selection of T cell receptor beta chains follows, all from one sample in a study of T-cell memory formation after mild COVID-19. Each CDR3 protein is one row after TCRdb ran MiXCR on the 5' RACE reads. The sample consists of approximately 340,000 distinct CDR3 sequences, 15% to 20% of them appearing once. Sequencing was performed on PBMCs or a T cell subset sorted from them (not recorded which). The receptor set was obtained from a man aged 18 to 35 who had mild COVID-19 (a few samples of this study predate the infection). Cell type and time point are not known. CDR3s include the opening cysteine and the closing phenylalanine or tryptophan. A D gene is named only where the DNA matches it firmly.

v_gene: TRBV7-2
j_gene: TRBJ2-3
d_gene: .
CDR3aa: CASSLGRDTQYF

v_gene: TRBV6-5
j_gene: TRBJ2-5
d_gene: TRBD2
CDR3aa: CASSYLGRGGSQETQYF

v_gene: TRBV5-1
j_gene: TRBJ2-1
d_gene: .
CDR3aa: CASSLSISPHNEQFF

v_gene: TRBV24-1
j_gene: TRBJ1-1
d_gene: .
CDR3aa: CATSDLEATEAFF

v_gene: TRBV20-1
j_gene: TRBJ1-6
d_gene: TRBD1
CDR3aa: CSAMLTGRDNSPLHF

v_gene: TRBV4-1
j_gene: TRBJ2-7
d_gene: TRBD1
CDR3aa: CASGQDRGGYEQYF

v_gene: TRBV7-2
j_gene: TRBJ2-3
d_gene: .
CDR3aa: CASSLDSRHTQYF

v_gene: TRBV4-3
j_gene: TRBJ1-2
d_gene: .
CDR3aa: CASSRHRAGLFLTYGYTF

v_gene: TRBV7-9
j_gene: TRBJ2-2
d_gene: TRBD1
CDR3aa: CASSLGQIGELFF

v_gene: TRBV5-1
j_gene: TRBJ2-5
d_gene: TRBD2
CDR3aa: CASSNLAGEQETQYF

v_gene: TRBV15
j_gene: TRBJ2-7
d_gene: .
CDR3aa: CATSQDRGGYEQYF

v_gene: TRBV10-3
j_gene: TRBJ1-1
d_gene: .
CDR3aa: CAISVRADNTEAFF

v_gene: TRBV11-3
j_gene: TRBJ2-5
d_gene: .
CDR3aa: CASSRWGGSGEPQYF

v_gene: TRBV7-9
j_gene: TRBJ1-4
d_gene: .
CDR3aa: CASSSWKRWEEKLFF

v_gene: TRBV11-2
j_gene: TRBJ2-3
d_gene: .
CDR3aa: CASSLFTGNWDTQYF

v_gene: TRBV6-2/TRBV6-3
j_gene: TRBJ1-1
d_gene: .
CDR3aa: CASSYNSGREANTEAFF

v_gene: TRBV7-2
j_gene: TRBJ2-1
d_gene: TRBD2
CDR3aa: CASSSRRLAGVGQFF

v_gene: TRBV15
j_gene: TRBJ2-7
d_gene: TRBD1
CDR3aa: CATSRPGTGNYEQYF

v_gene: TRBV3-1
j_gene: TRBJ2-2
d_gene: .
CDR3aa: CASRLTGTANTGELFF

v_gene: TRBV6-1
j_gene: TRBJ1-1
d_gene: .
CDR3aa: CASSDPGSTNTEAFF

v_gene: TRBV12-3/TRBV12-4
j_gene: TRBJ2-7
d_gene: .
CDR3aa: CASSTISGAYEQYF

v_gene: TRBV6-5
j_gene: TRBJ2-3
d_gene: TRBD2
CDR3aa: CASSYSAGGTSTDTQYF

v_gene: TRBV10-3
j_gene: TRBJ2-1
d_gene: TRBD2
CDR3aa: CAISVSAGGPIHEQFF

v_gene: TRBV5-8
j_gene: TRBJ1-2
d_gene: TRBD1
CDR3aa: CASRTGQGIGGYTF

v_gene: TRBV9
j_gene: TRBJ2-7
d_gene: .
CDR3aa: CASSVVPGPDYEQYF

v_gene: TRBV11-2
j_gene: TRBJ2-1
d_gene: .
CDR3aa: CASSLDAGEQFF

v_gene: TRBV10-3
j_gene: TRBJ2-3
d_gene: TRBD1
CDR3aa: CAISGTGGPWYF

v_gene: TRBV11-2
j_gene: TRBJ1-3
d_gene: .
CDR3aa: CASSQTDAASSGNTIYF

v_gene: TRBV10-3
j_gene: TRBJ1-2
d_gene: TRBD1
CDR3aa: CAISESARGNYGYTF

v_gene: TRBV4-3
j_gene: TRBJ1-5
d_gene: TRBD1
CDR3aa: CASSRGPGKNQPQHF

v_gene: TRBV29-1
j_gene: TRBJ1-1
d_gene: .
CDR3aa: CSVEDPNTEAFF

v_gene: TRBV27
j_gene: TRBJ2-2
d_gene: .
CDR3aa: CASSLLGGTGELFF

v_gene: TRBV12-3/TRBV12-4
j_gene: TRBJ2-3
d_gene: .
CDR3aa: CASSLDLQGSTDTQYF

v_gene: TRBV7-2
j_gene: TRBJ1-2
d_gene: TRBD1
CDR3aa: CASSHRTGDYYGYTF

v_gene: TRBV5-1
j_gene: TRBJ1-2
d_gene: TRBD1
CDR3aa: CASSLATGGGYTF

v_gene: TRBV7-2
j_gene: TRBJ1-5
d_gene: TRBD1
CDR3aa: CASSFRRQGANQPQHF

v_gene: TRBV24-1
j_gene: TRBJ2-3
d_gene: .
CDR3aa: CATSDATDSTDTQYF

v_gene: TRBV5-6
j_gene: TRBJ2-1
d_gene: .
CDR3aa: CASHRWVGSGSYNEQFF

v_gene: TRBV7-9
j_gene: TRBJ2-1
d_gene: TRBD1
CDR3aa: CASILTGGRLNEQFF

v_gene: TRBV15
j_gene: TRBJ1-2
d_gene: .
CDR3aa: CATSRGGEAYGYTF

v_gene: TRBV11-2
j_gene: TRBJ2-1
d_gene: .
CDR3aa: CASSFSLQQFF

v_gene: TRBV3-1
j_gene: TRBJ2-3
d_gene: .
CDR3aa: CASSPRERLADTQYF

v_gene: TRBV20-1
j_gene: TRBJ1-5
d_gene: TRBD1
CDR3aa: CSARDLFAGQGDQPQHF

v_gene: TRBV2
j_gene: TRBJ2-5
d_gene: .
CDR3aa: CASSEALGVTQYF

v_gene: TRBV9
j_gene: TRBJ2-3
d_gene: .
CDR3aa: CASSVDLAGTDTQYF

v_gene: TRBV4-1
j_gene: TRBJ1-2
d_gene: TRBD1
CDR3aa: CASSQGRDRAGYTF

v_gene: TRBV7-7
j_gene: TRBJ1-1
d_gene: .
CDR3aa: CASSRVGDTEAFF

v_gene: TRBV4-1
j_gene: TRBJ1-2
d_gene: .
CDR3aa: CASSSAVANYGYTF

v_gene: TRBV15
j_gene: TRBJ1-1
d_gene: .
CDR3aa: CATSRDSQGSWGPEAFF

v_gene: TRBV12-3/TRBV12-4
j_gene: TRBJ1-5
d_gene: TRBD1
CDR3aa: CASSPRGTGSGNQPQHF

v_gene: TRBV20-1
j_gene: TRBJ1-1
d_gene: .
CDR3aa: CSAREDKRGGEAFF

v_gene: TRBV20-1
j_gene: TRBJ1-5
d_gene: .
CDR3aa: CSAVQGIQPQHF

v_gene: TRBV4-1
j_gene: TRBJ2-7
d_gene: TRBD1
CDR3aa: CASSLKRGQSYEQYF

v_gene: TRBV20-1
j_gene: TRBJ1-5
d_gene: .
CDR3aa: CSAFVGVFSNQPQHF